This T cell receptor beta chain was sequenced during a study of T cell responses to AZD1222 COVID-19 vaccine. Overall study findings and caveats: The donor group comprised mostly white British people and more females; the analysis possibly underestimated clonal diversity. Across the whole spike, CD4 TCRs peaked at regions 160-218 and 743-854. Repertoire sampling occurred only after the peak T cell response.

Comment on this clone: The target antigen is unknown.

Profiling relied on immunoSEQ multiplex PCR, and the TCRdb table lists in-frame clones only, not all of them. Among tens of thousands of clones listed, around 90% were seen once. This receptor was taken from an adult in good health. Material: peripheral blood, obtained on day 0 of AZD1222 vaccination.

In DNA, the CDR3 is TGTGCCTGGTCTCAGATGAACACTGAAGCTTTCTTT. It encodes CAWSQMNTEAFF. The rearrangement links TRBV30 to TRBJ1-1; no reliable D call. Germline V gene lookup returns CDR1 GTSNPN and CDR2 SVGIG (reference sequence). Trimming shortened V by 5 bases and J by 0 bases, and 7 bases separated the two germline ends. The CDR3 is made up of 12 amino acids.